This record covers a single T cell receptor (beta chain). Sequencing used immunoSEQ multiplex PCR; TCRdb keeps in-frame clones, though not all of them. The sample includes 100,000 to 150,000 clones, about 90% of them seen just once. Germline-derived CDR1 and CDR2 are SGHTA and FQGTGA. The CDR3 has 12 amino acids. V was trimmed by 4 bases and J by 3 bases, leaving 4 bases between them. This specimen comes from a study of control samples from healthy donors and cancer patients. The V call is TRBV7-3, the J call TRBJ2-1; no clear D gene. The clonotype originates from a man aged 18 to 30 in good health. Sequenced material: blood. The CDR3 region is CASSSNYNEQFF. In DNA form, the CDR3 reads TGTGCCAGCAGCTCGAACTACAATGAGCAGTTCTTC.